This TCR beta chain was sequenced in a study of T cell responses to AZD1222 COVID-19 vaccine. The CDR3 has 14 amino acids. Germline V gene lookup returns CDR1 MNHNY and CDR2 SVGAGI (reference sequence). Trimming left V 3 bases short and J 8 bases short, with 16 bases between. Assay: immunoSEQ multiplex PCR; the TCRdb copy retains only in-frame clones and omits some. Found here are 90,000 to 120,000 clones, approximately 90% of them singletons; the top ten hold approximately 22%. This clone was found once. The antigen remains undetermined. Regarding the study as a whole: The study identified only five to seven AZD1222 recipients as seropositive at baseline. Repertoires were obtained solely post-peak T cell response.

Sample: peripheral blood, taken on day 0 of AZD1222 vaccination. The chain combines TRBV6-6 with TRBJ1-2; a possible D gene is TRBD1 (5 bases). The receptor was isolated from an adult in good health. The CDR3 loop reads CASSYGTASRGYTF. The CDR3 region has the DNA TGTGCCAGCAGTTATGGGACCGCTTCGAGGGGCTACACCTTC.